The following is a TCR beta chain sequence with its context. This entry comes from a study of STAT5B mutations in CD4+ large granular lymphocyte leukemia. This table comes from immunoSEQ multiplex PCR, and its TCRdb copy is limited to in-frame clones, with some not included. Of some 23,000 clones listed, around three quarters were seen once; the top ten hold about 0.41%. Trimming pared 2 bases from V and 4 bases from J, leaving 12 bases between. The CDR3 is made up of 14 amino acids. In germline, CDR1 is SGDLS, CDR2 YYNGEE. This chain links TRBV9 with TRBJ2-5, with D perhaps matching TRBD2 (5 bases). What was sequenced was CD4+ T cells from blood buffy coats. The receptor's source is a human donor in good health. The CDR3 DNA is TGTGCCAGCAGCGTCGGACTGCCCAGAGAGACCCAGTACTTC. It codes for CASSVGLPRETQYF.